This entry lists 9 T cell receptor beta chains sequenced from one sample in a study of blood T cell repertoires in COVID-19. TCRdb keeps only in-frame clones here, not all; method: immunoSEQ multiplex PCR. This table has 140,000 or so clones, around 79% appearing once. The sequenced sample consisted of peripheral blood. Source of these receptors: a man aged 50-60 years with active or convalescent COVID-19.

This chain connects TRBV20-1 to TRBJ1-4, with D possibly TRBD1 on 6 matching bases. Germline CDR1 is DFQATT and CDR2 is SNEGSKA (reference sequence). V lost 3 bases and J lost 0, with 14 bases in between. The CDR3 has 16 amino acids. The CDR3 region is CSASPTGFATNEKLFF. CDR3 coding DNA: TGCAGTGCTAGTCCAACAGGGTTTGCAACTAATGAAAAACTGTTTTTT.

The gene calls are TRBV5-4 and TRBJ2-7; D may be TRBD2 (5 bases). The ends were cut back, 5 bases at V and 2 bases at J, with 11 bases in the middle. Per germline, CDR1 SGHNT and CDR2 YYREEE (reference sequence). The CDR3 has 13 amino acids. In nucleotides, the CDR3 is TGTGCCAGCAGATTCGCGGGCACCTACGAGCAGTACTTC. Translated: CASRFAGTYEQYF.

With respect to this clone: The same CDR3 can be traced to other DNA sequences in this sample. This chain uses TRBV7-9 with TRBJ2-7; D possibly corresponds to TRBD1 (6 bases). The germline gives CDR1 SEHNR, CDR2 FQNEAQ (reference sequence). Trimming took off 0 bases at V and 5 bases at J, with 11 bases between the two ends. The CDR3 sequence is 14 residues long. Here the CDR3 reads CASSLAQGRNEQYF. CDR3 bases: TGTGCCAGCAGCTTAGCGCAGGGGAGAAACGAGCAGTACTTC. Complete variable domain (other parts from reference TRBV7-9 and TRBJ2-7): DTGVSQNPRHKITKRGQNVTFRCDPISEHNRLYWYRQTLGQGPEFLTYFQNEAQLEKSRLLSDRFSAERPKGSFSTLEIQRTEQGDSAMYLCASSLAQGRNEQYFGPGTRLTVT.

The rearrangement uses TRBV12-3 or TRBV12-4 and TRBJ2-3, with a tentative D call TRBD2 (5 bases). The CDR3 loop spans 12 amino acids. Trimming pared 0 bases from V and 9 bases from J, leaving 7 bases between. CDR3 nucleotides: TGTGCCAGCAGTTTAGCTGAGGGCACGCAGTATTTT. It is translated as CASSLAEGTQYF.

The V and J genes are TRBV19 and TRBJ2-7; tentatively, D is TRBD2 (5 bases). Trimming cost V 6 bases and J 0 bases, with 12 bases left between them. The V gene's germline CDR1 is LNHDA and CDR2 SQIVND (reference sequence). There are 14 residues in the CDR3. CDR3 in DNA: TGTGCCAGTAGAAGGACTTCCAGCTCCTACGAGCAGTACTTC. It encodes CASRRTSSSYEQYF.

The chain uses TRBV14 and TRBJ1-1; D gene ambiguous. The V end lost 1 base, the J end lost 5 bases, and 8 bases lay between the germline ends. The germline CDR1 and CDR2 sequences are SGHDN and FVKESK. The CDR3 covers 13 residues. The CDR3 loop reads CASSQVESTEAFF. DNA of the CDR3: TGTGCCAGCAGCCAAGTAGAAAGTACTGAAGCTTTCTTT. The full variable domain, completed using reference TRBV14 and TRBJ1-1, is EAGVTQFPSHSVIEKGQTVTLRCDPISGHDNLYWYRRVMGKEIKFLLHFVKESKQDESGMPNNRFLAERTGGTYSTLKVQPAELEDSGVYFCASSQVESTEAFFGQGTRLTVV.

V is TRBV3-1 (or the pseudogene TRBV3-2) and J is TRBJ2-2; D unresolved. This CDR3 is built from 14 residues. CDR1 is LGHDT and CDR2 is YNNKEL in the germline V gene (reference sequence). Deletions cut 2 bases from V and 5 bases from J, with 9 bases between. The DNA of the CDR3 is TGTGCCAGCAGCCAACAGATCAATACCGGGGAGCTGTTTTTT. It is translated as CASSQQINTGELFF.

The chain is built from TRBV29-1 and TRBJ2-7, with TRBD2 matching 15 bases. V trimming: 0 bases; J trimming: 2 bases; junction bases outside the gene matches: 8. CDR3 length: 18 amino acids. The germline V gene encodes CDR1 SQVTM and CDR2 ANQGSEA. The CDR3 region is CSVEDGGLAGGLTYEQYF. In DNA form, the CDR3 reads TGCAGCGTTGAAGATGGGGGACTAGCGGGAGGCCTTACCTACGAGCAGTACTTC.

The chain links TRBV7-9 to TRBJ1-2; unclear D gene. The CDR3 is 13 amino acids. CDR1 is SEHNR and CDR2 is FQNEAQ in the germline V gene (reference sequence). V was trimmed by 5 bases and J by 4 bases, leaving 11 bases between them. CDR3 region: CASSLMGRYGYTF. The CDR3 DNA follows: TGTGCCAGCAGCCTGATGGGCCGCTATGGCTACACCTTC.